A single T cell receptor beta chain is shown here with its context. No cognate antigen has been identified for it. Base-call qualities are not available, and no considerably larger clone is one nucleotide away. Reading the germline V gene (reference sequence) gives CDR1 LNHDA and CDR2 SQIVND. Cut back by 4 bases and 6 bases, the V and J ends lie 7 bases apart. Measured from the cysteine to the phenylalanine, the CDR3 is 12 residues long. Only the CDR3 DNA is retained, 36 bases long and in frame from the first base. Donors were healthy HIV-negative adults with no recently reported acute infections or vaccinations. Only Caucasian adults living in Nashville, Tennessee, USA were represented among the donors. In the unsorted samples, 85 million to 100 million PBMCs were counted, and genomic DNA was extracted using the QIAamp DNA Blood Mini kit. After blood collection by leukapheresis, PBMCs were isolated using Ficoll-Histopaque density gradient centrifugation and then cryopreserved in the vapor phase of liquid nitrogen.

The data were taken from a study of shared clonotypes between healthy human individuals (dated by TCRdb to between 2020 and 2021). About the study as a whole: A couple of women and a few men aged 18 to 49 years were included in the cohort. Blood TCR repertoires of a handful of healthy adults were deeply sequenced to estimate repertoire size and the extent of clonotype sharing between individuals. To increase sequencing depth and limit assay-specific biases, TCR repertoire library preparation and sequencing were carried out by different laboratories using diverse techniques. Between about 0.85 and 10 billion PBMCs per donor were obtained by leukapheresis.

The paper's findings and limits, for the study overall: Pairwise subsampling indicated that sequencing depth was expected to affect the degree of clonotype sharing among donors. Sampling was limited to blood, and TCR repertoires in tissue likely differ from TCR repertoires in blood. The genetic and exposure-history diversity represented was limited by the small number of donors.

Using the deep immunoSEQ assay, TCR CDR3 regions were amplified from genomic DNA by multiplex PCR. Genomic DNA extracted from each cell subset was distributed evenly over all wells of several immunoSEQ 96-well plates, and each plate served as one replicate. Each replicate PCR for unsorted PBMC received 300 to 350 ng genomic DNA, equal to approximately 29,000 T cell genomes. Genomic DNA from unsorted PBMC was sequenced over ten immunoSEQ deep assay plates. The purified libraries were quantified using a Qubit 3.0 fluorometer, sized with a Bioanalyzer 2100, and then quantified again using the KAPA Library Quantification kit. Every immunoSEQ 96-well plate was sequenced on a dedicated single-read 150-cycle Illumina NextSeq 550 flow cell. The source study handled its data this way. Because the immunoSEQ output included only junctional sequences and no quality scores, the filtering could not be the same as the filtering used for full-length reads. To assign V/J genes and CDR3, sequences were annotated against IMGT germline references using PyIR, a Python wrapper for IgBLAST v1.9. Reads were filtered out if the reads had weak V/J assignments (E-value above 1e-6), no CDR3, stop codons, out-of-frame junctions, or ambiguous translated residues. A V3J clonotype was defined by an identical inferred V gene, J gene, and CDR3 amino acid sequence. The percentage overlap between two repertoires was calculated by dividing the number of shared unique clonotypes by the size of the smaller repertoire. Repertoire richness was assessed with RTK rarefaction, the Chao1 estimator, and Recon v2.1 estimates of unobserved clonotypes. Entries here come from immuneACCESS through TCRdb and include only in-frame sequences with V and J called. Some clones fail to appear in such tables; in the studies checked, an unresolved V gene covers under half of the shortfall, and the cause of the remainder is unknown. The D gene and trimming were derived from the DNA, and the V and J assignments and clone size from that table. The sample table holds hundreds of thousands of clones, of which 75% to 85% were seen once. About 13% of the sample comes from the top ten.

Sequences were obtained from PBMCs. This chain is built from TRBV19 and TRBJ2-1; TRBD1 is possibly the D segment (5 matching bases). This TCR was recovered from a woman aged 40 to 50 in good health. Some clones in this sample may be carry-over from other donors' samples. The CDR3: CASSTRVNEQFF. Read as DNA, the sequence is TGTGCCAGTAGTACCAGGGTCAATGAGCAGTTCTTC. This CDR3, with the reference TRBV19 and TRBJ2-1 proteins standing in past its ends, gives the full variable domain DGGITQSPKYLFRKEGQNVTLSCEQNLNHDAMYWYRQDPGQGLRLIYYSQIVNDFQKGDIAEGYSVSREKKESFPLTVTSAQKNPTAFYLCASSTRVNEQFFGPGTRLTVL.